The clone carrying this T cell receptor (beta chain) was seen only a few times. The germline V and J ends were trimmed by 2 bases and 0 bases, with 9 bases remaining between them. Germline V CDR1 and CDR2: SNHLY, FYNNEI. The CDR3 is 15 residues long. The data belong to a study of T-cell memory formation after mild COVID-19. MiXCR, applied by TCRdb to the 5' RACE reads, yields one record per CDR3 protein. Counted here are fewer than 650,000 distinct CDR3 sequences, approximately 15% occurring once; the ten biggest clones make up about 7.4%. Sequenced input: PBMCs or a T cell subset sorted from them (not recorded which). The clonotype originates from an adult woman who had mild COVID-19 (a few samples of this study predate the infection). Cell type and time point are not known. This sequence joins TRBV2 and TRBJ2-3; no reliable D call. CDR3 in amino acids: CASSEMAASTDTQYF. CDR3 nucleotide sequence: TGTGCCAGCAGTGAAATGGCAGCGAGCACAGATACGCAGTATTTT.